Listed here are 13 T cell receptor beta chains from one sample, sequenced in a study of cytomegalovirus exposure and HLA in healthy donors. The PCR used 60 Vbeta and 13 Jbeta primers. Profiled with immunoSEQ multiplex PCR; TCRdb holds only in-frame clones, not every one. The sample includes tens of thousands of clones, 75% seen only once; the top ten take just under 7.5%. The sample consisted of PBMCs. The receptors here all came from a woman in her 30s in good health and CMV-seropositive.

The V call is TRBV2, the J call TRBJ2-3, with 11 bases that match TRBD2. After removal of 2 bases from V and 3 bases from J, the junction contained 13 bases not matched to a gene. Germline values: CDR1 SNHLY, CDR2 FYNNEI. The CDR3 is 19 residues long. CDR3 bases: TGTGCCAGCAGTGAAAGGGGACTTCCGACTAGCGGGAAAACAGATACGCAGTATTTT. Its protein is CASSERGLPTSGKTDTQYF.

This chain uses TRBV10-3 with TRBJ1-1; 7 bases map to TRBD1. Trimming removed 6 bases from V and 1 base from J; junction bases left unmatched: 5. CDR1 and CDR2 (germline): ENHRY, SYGVKD. This CDR3 has 14 amino acids. The CDR3 nucleotides read TGTGCCATCAGAGACAGGGTTAAGAACACTGAAGCTTTCTTT. Translating gives CAIRDRVKNTEAFF.

The chain employs TRBV6-1 and TRBJ2-3; TRBD2 aligns across 12 bases. This CDR3 spans 14 amino acids. Germline V CDR1 and CDR2: MNHNS, SASEGT. V trimming: 2 bases; J trimming: 10 bases; junction bases outside the gene matches: 4. CDR3 protein: CASSELSSGRAQYF. Written as DNA, the CDR3 is TGTGCCAGCAGTGAATTGTCTAGCGGGAGGGCGCAGTATTTT.

The chain joins TRBV4-1 to TRBJ2-5, with 7 bases identical to TRBD1. The V gene's germline CDR1 is MGHRA and CDR2 YSYEKL. Trimming at V came to 2 bases and at J to 1 base, leaving 4 bases not matched to a gene. The CDR3 is 15 residues long. The CDR3 protein is CASSQHGTVQETQYF. The CDR3 DNA reads TGCGCCAGCAGCCAACATGGGACAGTCCAAGAGACCCAGTACTTC.

This clone has more than one count but fewer than ten. The chain is built from TRBV5-8 and TRBJ1-1; TRBD1 is a possible D gene (6 bases). This CDR3 is 14 amino acids long. The germline CDR1 and CDR2 sequences are SGHTS and YDEGEE. Deletions cut 2 bases from V and 4 bases from J, with 12 bases between. The CDR3 reads CASSFLQGVTEAFF. The CDR3 DNA follows: TGTGCCAGCAGCTTTTTACAGGGAGTCACTGAAGCTTTCTTT.

This CDR3 is CASSVTGDLFLGYTF. The CDR3 nucleotides are TGTGCCAGCAGCGTTACAGGGGATCTTTTTCTTGGCTACACCTTC. The chain uses TRBV9 and TRBJ1-2; TRBD1 aligns across 7 bases. The CDR3 length is 15 residues. Germline CDR1 SGDLS, CDR2 YYNGEE. With V trimmed by 2 bases and J by 7 bases, 11 bases remained unmatched.

The genes are TRBV6-6 and TRBJ2-7; 13 nucleotides agree with TRBD2. V gave up 6 bases and J gave up 11 bases; unmatched junction bases: 7. The CDR3 is made up of 13 amino acids. Germline V gene sequence: CDR1 MNHNY, CDR2 SVGAGI (reference sequence). The CDR3 reads CASRSPGLAGEYF. CDR3 coding DNA: TGTGCCAGCAGATCGCCAGGACTAGCGGGAGAGTACTTC.

The V and J genes are TRBV5-1 and TRBJ1-2, with a weak D call TRBD1 (5 bases). Trimming removed 4 bases from V and 6 bases from J, with 19 bases in between. Germline CDR1 is SGHRS and CDR2 is YFSETQ. The CDR3 runs 15 residues. CDR3 region: CASSLEIDSSNGYTF. The DNA of the CDR3 is TGCGCCAGCAGCCTCGAGATAGACAGTTCAAATGGCTACACCTTC.

This clone was detected only a few times. The chain combines TRBV1 with TRBJ2-1; TRBD2 reflects the table's D call only, with no check against the DNA. TRBV1 corresponds to a pseudogene. The CDR3 consists of 15 residues. The CDR3 loop reads CTSSHQDKGLREQFF. DNA for the CDR3: TGCACCAGCAGCCACCAGGATAAGGGACTTCGTGAGCAGTTCTTC.

V and J are TRBV19 and TRBJ2-1; D gene unclear. The V end lost 3 bases, the J end lost 1 base, and 13 bases lay between the germline ends. This CDR3 spans 16 amino acids. CDR1 is LNHDA, CDR2 SQIVND, per germline (reference sequence). CDR3 nucleotides: TGTGCCAGTAGTATGGCGTCCTCCGGGTCCTACAATGAGCAGTTCTTC. This gives the protein CASSMASSGSYNEQFF.

The J gene is TRBJ2-1, the V gene TRBV7-3; TRBD2 matches at 7 bases. The CDR3 runs 15 residues. With 1 base clipped from V and 5 bases from J, the junction kept 5 bases outside the gene matches. Germline CDR1 SGHTA, CDR2 FQGTGA. The CDR3 DNA is TGTGCCAGCAGCTTAATACGAGCGGGAAACAATGAGCAGTTCTTC. Its translation is CASSLIRAGNNEQFF.

The chain couples TRBV28 to TRBJ1-1, with D unclear. The germline V gene has CDR1 MDHEN and CDR2 SYDVKM. The ends were cut back, 3 bases at V and 4 bases at J, with 12 bases in the middle. The CDR3 runs 14 residues. The CDR3 region has the DNA TGTGCCAGCAGTTTCTATGGAGGCGGCACTGAAGCTTTCTTT. Protein product: CASSFYGGGTEAFF. Full variable domain (missing parts from reference TRBV28 and TRBJ1-1): DVKVTQSSRYLVKRTGEKVFLECVQDMDHENMFWYRQDPGLGLRLIYFSYDVKMKEKGDIPEGYSVSREKKERFSLILESASTNQTSMYLCASSFYGGGTEAFFGQGTRLTVV.

V gene TRBV2 combines with J gene TRBJ1-6; 8 bases agree with TRBD1. The CDR3 covers 14 residues. Germline assignment: CDR1 SNHLY and CDR2 FYNNEI. V was clipped by 1 base and J by 13 bases; unmatched bases: 6. DNA for the CDR3: TGTGCCAGCAGTGAAGGGGGCAGGGGGCGGCCCCTCCACTTT. Protein: CASSEGGRGRPLHF.